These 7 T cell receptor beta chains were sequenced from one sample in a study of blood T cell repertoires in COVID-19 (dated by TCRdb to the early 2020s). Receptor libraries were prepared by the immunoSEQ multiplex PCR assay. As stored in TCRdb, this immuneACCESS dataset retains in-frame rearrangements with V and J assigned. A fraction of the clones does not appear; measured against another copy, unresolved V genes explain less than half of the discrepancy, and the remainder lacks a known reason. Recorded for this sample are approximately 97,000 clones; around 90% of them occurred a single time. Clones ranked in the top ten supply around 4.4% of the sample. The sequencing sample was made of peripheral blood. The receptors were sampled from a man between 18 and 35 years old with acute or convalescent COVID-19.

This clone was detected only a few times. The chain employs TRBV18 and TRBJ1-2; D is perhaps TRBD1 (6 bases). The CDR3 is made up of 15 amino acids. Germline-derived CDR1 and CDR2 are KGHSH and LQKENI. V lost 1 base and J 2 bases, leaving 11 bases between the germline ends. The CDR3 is CASSPLQGTNYGYTF. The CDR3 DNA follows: TGTGCCAGCTCACCACTTCAGGGGACCAACTATGGCTACACCTTC.

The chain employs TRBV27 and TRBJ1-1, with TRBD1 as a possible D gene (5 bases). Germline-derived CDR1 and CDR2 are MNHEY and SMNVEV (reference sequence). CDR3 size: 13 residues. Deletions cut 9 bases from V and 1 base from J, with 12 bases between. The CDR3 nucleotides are TGTGCCAGTCGGAGTGGGGCGAACACTGAAGCTTTCTTT. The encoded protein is CASRSGANTEAFF.

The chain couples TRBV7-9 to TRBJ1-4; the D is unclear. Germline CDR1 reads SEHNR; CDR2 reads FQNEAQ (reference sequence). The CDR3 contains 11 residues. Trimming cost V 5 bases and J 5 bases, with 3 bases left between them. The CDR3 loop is CASSRNEKLFF. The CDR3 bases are TGTGCCAGCAGCCGGAATGAAAAACTGTTTTTT. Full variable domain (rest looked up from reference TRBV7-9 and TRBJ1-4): DTGVSQNPRHKITKRGQNVTFRCDPISEHNRLYWYRQTLGQGPEFLTYFQNEAQLEKSRLLSDRFSAERPKGSFSTLEIQRTEQGDSAMYLCASSRNEKLFFGSGTQLSVL.

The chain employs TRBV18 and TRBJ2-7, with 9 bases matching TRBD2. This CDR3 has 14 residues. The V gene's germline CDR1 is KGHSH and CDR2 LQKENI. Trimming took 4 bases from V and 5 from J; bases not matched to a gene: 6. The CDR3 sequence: CASSRASGMNEQYF. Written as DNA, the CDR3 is TGTGCCAGCTCACGGGCTAGCGGGATGAACGAGCAGTACTTC.

As DNA, the CDR3 is TGTGCCACCAGTGATCTCTGGACAGGGCTCCTTTGCAATCAGCCCCAGCATTTT. It specifies CATSDLWTGLLCNQPQHF. The J gene is TRBJ1-5, the V gene TRBV24-1; 8 bases line up with TRBD1. The V gene's germline CDR1 is KGHDR and CDR2 SFDVKD. The CDR3 has 18 amino acids. Trimming at V came to 3 bases and at J to 2 bases, leaving 11 bases not matched to a gene.

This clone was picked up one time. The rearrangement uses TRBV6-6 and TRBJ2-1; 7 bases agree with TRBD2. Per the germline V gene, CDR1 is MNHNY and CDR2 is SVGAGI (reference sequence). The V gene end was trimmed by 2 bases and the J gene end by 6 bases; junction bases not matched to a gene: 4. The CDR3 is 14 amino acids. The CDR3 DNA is TGTGCCAGCAGTTACCGGGGACTAACCAATGAGCAGTTCTTC. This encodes CASSYRGLTNEQFF.

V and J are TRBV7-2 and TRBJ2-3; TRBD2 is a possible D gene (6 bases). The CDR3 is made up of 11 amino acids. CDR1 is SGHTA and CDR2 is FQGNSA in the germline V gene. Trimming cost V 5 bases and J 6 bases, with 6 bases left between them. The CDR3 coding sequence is TGTGCCAGCAGCCGGGGGGATACGCAGTATTTT. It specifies CASSRGDTQYF.